This T cell receptor (beta chain) is from a study of cytomegalovirus exposure and HLA in healthy donors. The study, taken as a whole, reports: It was confirmed in vitro that three of the CMV-associated chains were specific for CMV antigens. Certain sequence variants were highly shared and formed a cluster, and this cluster was likely a sequencing artifact.

The PCR made use of 60 Vbeta and 13 Jbeta primers. Libraries were prepared by immunoSEQ multiplex PCR; TCRdb keeps only in-frame clonotypes and omits some of them. The sample lists some 180,000 clones, over 70% occurring once. As to this clone: What it binds is not known.

Germline V CDR1 and CDR2: SGHRS, YFSETQ. V shed 0 bases and J shed 0 bases, with 12 bases lying between them. The CDR3 length is 16 residues. The rearrangement uses TRBV5-1 and TRBJ1-1; D is perhaps TRBD1 (6 bases). Sequencing was carried out using PBMCs. The receptor was isolated from a woman between 55 and 75 years old in good health and CMV-seropositive. The CDR3 nucleotides are TGCGCCAGCAGCTTGGAAGGACAGATCATGAACACTGAAGCTTTCTTT. Encoded protein: CASSLEGQIMNTEAFF.